The clone carrying this T cell receptor (beta chain) was found once. As yet, its antigen is unknown. Each 20-30 mg portion of unsorted bulk tissue served as the source for co-extraction of RNA and DNA. By surgical resection, the patients were treated for their primary liver carcinoma. Tumor samples were assessed, and every one had over 75% viable tumor cells. V lost 1 base and J 8 bases, leaving 11 bases between the germline ends. CDR3 size: 13 residues. Germline-derived CDR1 and CDR2 are MNHNY and SVGAGI (reference sequence). This sample was taken from a study of tumor-infiltrating lymphocytes in primary liver carcinoma. Study findings and constraints: Among top clones, only about 7.5-25% appeared in all five tumor regions.

With around 450 ng total RNA as template and a constant-region primer, TCR beta cDNA was made. Three nested multiplex PCR rounds of slightly modified ARM-PCR generated TCR beta libraries. Forward primers for TRBV1-TRBV30 and a C-beta reverse primer served the first two PCR rounds, at approximately 10 cycles each. TCRdb re-called the multiplex PCR reads with MiXCR, one entry per CDR3 protein. The sample consists of 100,000 or so distinct CDR3 sequences, around two thirds of them appearing once. The rearrangement joins TRBV6-6 to TRBJ1-2, with D possibly being TRBD1 (6 bases). The source is a woman aged 60 to 75 with primary liver carcinoma and hepatitis B virus infection. Specimen: liver tumor tissue from sampling region 2. Subset in this sample: tumor region T2, inferior pole. The CDR3 loop is CASSYWNRVGYTF. CDR3 in DNA: TGTGCCAGCAGTTACTGGAACAGGGTCGGCTACACCTTC.